A selection of T cell receptor beta chains follows, all from one sample in a study of CD8 T cells in Susac syndrome. TCRdb ran MiXCR on the immunoSEQ multiplex PCR reads and lists one entry per CDR3 protein. The sample yields about 120,000 distinct CDR3 sequences, 94% seen once. Sequencing was performed on CD4+ T cells from PBMCs. These receptors came from a human donor in good health. Each CDR3 is given without its conserved first and last residue. Size is stated for part of the rows, as once, few or many counts, or as a class when the clone is expanded.

j_gene,v_gene,abundance,CDR3aa
TRBJ2-2,TRBV5-1,NA,ASTSIFGTSGDTGELF
TRBJ2-1,TRBV7-3,NA,ASGLAGFNEQF
TRBJ2-3,TRBV9,NA,ASSVSSTDTQY
TRBJ2-3,TRBV20-1,NA,SATTSGSTDTQY
TRBJ1-2,TRBV3-1,NA,ASSQDLGSGAWYGYT
TRBJ2-1,TRBV30,NA,AWRGPGTSQQF
TRBJ1-2,TRBV29-1,NA,SVERTGDGYT
TRBJ2-5,TRBV30,NA,ACKQGGQETQY
TRBJ1-2,TRBV7-2,NA,ASSFPGQGARGYT
TRBJ2-3,TRBV30,NA,AWSPLAGEADTQY
TRBJ2-7,TRBV2,NA,ASSGPYEQY
TRBJ2-1,TRBV28,NA,ASSLSSYRDNEQF
TRBJ1-5,TRBV19,NA,ASSVTAPGQPQH
TRBJ2-3,TRBV29-1,NA,SVETDYTDTQY
TRBJ2-7,TRBV5-6,once,ASRPLAGRYEQY
TRBJ2-7,TRBV6-2/TRBV6-3,NA,ASSPLLFSRVWEQY
TRBJ2-5,TRBV25-1,once,ASSEVRDQETQY
TRBJ2-4,TRBV5-4,NA,ASSLVSSGRNIQY
TRBJ2-1,TRBV5-4,NA,ASSWGGGTYNEQF
TRBJ2-2,TRBV2,NA,ASSEQGVLDTGELF
TRBJ2-1,TRBV7-2,NA,ASSDGPDVYNEQF
TRBJ2-3,TRBV29-1,NA,SVDDRFRTDTQY
TRBJ2-6,TRBV20-1,NA,SATPPSAVGTNVLT
TRBJ1-5,TRBV7-9,NA,ASSPEWGQGNQPQH
TRBJ2-3,TRBV30,once,ASSAGADTQY
TRBJ1-5,TRBV3-1,NA,ASSQDPAEGRNQPQH
TRBJ2-7,TRBV19,NA,ASSISSSASYEQY
TRBJ2-5,TRBV30,NA,AWSVPGVQETQY
TRBJ1-2,TRBV3-1,NA,ASSHGDDYGYT
TRBJ1-2,TRBV20-1,NA,SAKGQTYGYT
TRBJ2-2,TRBV7-2,NA,ASSLGAGGPGTGELF
TRBJ1-2,TRBV20-1,NA,SAASGQGAPGYT
TRBJ2-2,TRBV6-2/TRBV6-3,NA,ASRYPLAGVVGELF
TRBJ2-3,TRBV6-6,NA,ASNKTSGKTDTQY
TRBJ1-6,TRBV2,NA,ASIRLTRDSLH
TRBJ2-7,TRBV13,few,ASSTDRESEQY
TRBJ2-7,TRBV6-1,NA,ASSAGTGDLYEQY
TRBJ1-5,TRBV7-8,few,ASSSPLLGRADQPQH
TRBJ1-1,TRBV4-2,NA,ASSQGQGAWGNTEAF
TRBJ1-1,TRBV19,NA,ASSPRTGLGPDTEAF
TRBJ2-1,TRBV28,NA,ASGRIEEDEQF
TRBJ1-2,TRBV3-1,NA,ASSQGGRGVHYGYT
TRBJ1-5,TRBV20-1,NA,SARAEDRGPGQPQH
TRBJ2-3,TRBV29-1,once,SVESGSTDTQY
TRBJ1-1,TRBV5-4,NA,AISSGGQRGTEAF
TRBJ2-1,TRBV29-1,NA,SVVFQETYNEQF
TRBJ2-7,TRBV7-2,NA,ASSLNPGRNYEQY
TRBJ2-3,TRBV7-2,NA,ASSLIGERGDTQY
TRBJ2-5,TRBV2,NA,ASIRGSQETQY
TRBJ1-6,TRBV30,NA,AWSRQGASPLH
TRBJ2-5,TRBV12-3/TRBV12-4,once,ASSLRGFGETQY
TRBJ1-5,TRBV19,NA,ASSTLLGPYSNQPQH
TRBJ2-1,TRBV23-1,NA,ASSLTGLAGDKNEQF
TRBJ2-1,TRBV29-1,NA,SVGRSEQF
TRBJ1-5,TRBV30,NA,AWSGTGKFQPQH
TRBJ2-2,TRBV28,NA,ASHSAGGNTGELF
TRBJ1-1,TRBV19,NA,ASSMGSGESFQEAF